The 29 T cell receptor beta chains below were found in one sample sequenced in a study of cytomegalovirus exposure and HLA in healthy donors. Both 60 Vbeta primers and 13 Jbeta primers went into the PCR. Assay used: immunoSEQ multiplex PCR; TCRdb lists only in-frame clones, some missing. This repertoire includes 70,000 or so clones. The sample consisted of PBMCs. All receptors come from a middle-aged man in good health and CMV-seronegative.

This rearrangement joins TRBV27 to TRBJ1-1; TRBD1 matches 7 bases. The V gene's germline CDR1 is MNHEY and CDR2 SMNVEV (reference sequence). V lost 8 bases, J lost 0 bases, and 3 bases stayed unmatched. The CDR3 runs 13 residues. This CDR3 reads CASHDRVNTEAFF. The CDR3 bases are TGTGCCAGCCACGACAGGGTGAACACTGAAGCTTTCTTT.

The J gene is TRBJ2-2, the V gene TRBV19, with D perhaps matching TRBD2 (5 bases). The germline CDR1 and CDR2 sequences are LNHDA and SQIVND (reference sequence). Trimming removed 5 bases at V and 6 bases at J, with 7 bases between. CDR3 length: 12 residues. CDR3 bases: TGTGCCAGTAGTTGGCGGGCCGGGGAGCTGTTTTTT. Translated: CASSWRAGELFF.

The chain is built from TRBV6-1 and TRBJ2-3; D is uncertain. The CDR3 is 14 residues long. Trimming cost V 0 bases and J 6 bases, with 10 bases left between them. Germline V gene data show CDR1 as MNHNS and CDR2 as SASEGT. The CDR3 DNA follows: TGTGCCAGCAGTGAAGCGAGTCTCGGGGATACGCAGTATTTT. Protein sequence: CASSEASLGDTQYF.

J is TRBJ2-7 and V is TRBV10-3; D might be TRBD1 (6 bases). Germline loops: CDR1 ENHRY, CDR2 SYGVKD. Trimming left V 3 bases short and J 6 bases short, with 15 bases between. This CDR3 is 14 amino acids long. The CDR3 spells CAISEWAGVGEQYF. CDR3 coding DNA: TGTGCCATCAGTGAATGGGCAGGGGTGGGCGAGCAGTACTTC.

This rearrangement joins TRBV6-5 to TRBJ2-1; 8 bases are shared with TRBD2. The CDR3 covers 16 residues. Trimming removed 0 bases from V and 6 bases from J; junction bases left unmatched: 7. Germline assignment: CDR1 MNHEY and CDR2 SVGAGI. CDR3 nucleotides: TGTGCCAGCAGTTACTCTACTAGCGGACGAGGCAATGAGCAGTTCTTC. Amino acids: CASSYSTSGRGNEQFF.

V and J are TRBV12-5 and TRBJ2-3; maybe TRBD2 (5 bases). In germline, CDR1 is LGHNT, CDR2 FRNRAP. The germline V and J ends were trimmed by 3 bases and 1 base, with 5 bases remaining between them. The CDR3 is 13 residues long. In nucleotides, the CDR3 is TGTGCTAGTGGTTTTAGCGGCACAGATACGCAGTATTTT. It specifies CASGFSGTDTQYF.

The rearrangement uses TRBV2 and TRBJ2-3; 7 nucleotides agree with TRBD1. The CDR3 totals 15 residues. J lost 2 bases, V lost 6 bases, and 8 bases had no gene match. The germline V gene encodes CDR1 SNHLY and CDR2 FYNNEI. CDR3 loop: CASSPDRFYTDTQYF. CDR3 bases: TGTGCCAGCAGCCCGGACAGGTTCTACACAGATACGCAGTATTTT.

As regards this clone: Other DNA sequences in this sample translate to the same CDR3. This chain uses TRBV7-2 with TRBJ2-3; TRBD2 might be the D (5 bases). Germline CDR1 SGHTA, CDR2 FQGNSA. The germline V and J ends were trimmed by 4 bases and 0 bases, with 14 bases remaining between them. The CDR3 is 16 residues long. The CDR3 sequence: CASSSRGGGSTDTQYF. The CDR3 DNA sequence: TGTGCCAGCAGCTCCAGAGGTGGAGGTAGCACAGATACGCAGTATTTT.

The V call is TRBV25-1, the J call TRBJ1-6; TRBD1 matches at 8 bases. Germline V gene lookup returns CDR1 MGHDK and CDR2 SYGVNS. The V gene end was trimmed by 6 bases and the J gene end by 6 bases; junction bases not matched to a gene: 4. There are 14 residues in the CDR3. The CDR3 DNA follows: TGTGCCAGCAGGAGGACAGGGAGTAATTCACCCCTCCACTTT. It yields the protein CASRRTGSNSPLHF.

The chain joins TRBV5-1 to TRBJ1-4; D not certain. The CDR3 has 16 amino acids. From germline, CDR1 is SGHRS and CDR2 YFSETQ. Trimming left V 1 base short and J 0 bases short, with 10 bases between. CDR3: CASSLFSRSTNEKLFF. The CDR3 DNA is TGCGCCAGCAGCTTGTTCTCGAGATCAACTAATGAAAAACTGTTTTTT.

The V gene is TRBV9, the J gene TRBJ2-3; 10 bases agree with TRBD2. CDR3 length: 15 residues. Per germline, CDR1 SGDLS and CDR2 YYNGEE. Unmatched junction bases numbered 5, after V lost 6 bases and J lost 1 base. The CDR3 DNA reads TGTGCCAGCACAGCGGGGGGGCCCGGCACAGATACGCAGTATTTT. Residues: CASTAGGPGTDTQYF.

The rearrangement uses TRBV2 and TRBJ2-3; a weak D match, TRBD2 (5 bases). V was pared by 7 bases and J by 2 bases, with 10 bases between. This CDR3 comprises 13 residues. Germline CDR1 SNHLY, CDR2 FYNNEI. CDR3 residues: CASNGEITDTQYF. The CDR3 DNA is TGTGCCAGCAACGGGGAGATCACAGATACGCAGTATTTT.

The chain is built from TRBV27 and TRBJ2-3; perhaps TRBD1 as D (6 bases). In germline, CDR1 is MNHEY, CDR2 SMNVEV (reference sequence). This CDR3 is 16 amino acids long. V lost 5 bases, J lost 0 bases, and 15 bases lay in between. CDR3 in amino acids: CASSPYRVVSTDTQYF. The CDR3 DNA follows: TGTGCCAGCAGTCCATACAGGGTGGTCAGCACAGATACGCAGTATTTT.

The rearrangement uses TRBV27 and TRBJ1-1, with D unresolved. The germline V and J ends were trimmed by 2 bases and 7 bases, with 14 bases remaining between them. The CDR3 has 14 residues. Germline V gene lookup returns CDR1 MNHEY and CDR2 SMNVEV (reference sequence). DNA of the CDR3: TGTGCCAGCAGTTTAACCGGACGGGGTAGTGAAGCTTTCTTT. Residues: CASSLTGRGSEAFF.

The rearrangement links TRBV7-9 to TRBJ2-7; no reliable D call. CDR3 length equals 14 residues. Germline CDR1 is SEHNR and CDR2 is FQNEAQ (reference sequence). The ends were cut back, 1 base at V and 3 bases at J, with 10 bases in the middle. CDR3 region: CASSLGAFDYEQYF. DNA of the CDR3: TGTGCCAGCAGCTTAGGGGCTTTCGACTACGAGCAGTACTTC.

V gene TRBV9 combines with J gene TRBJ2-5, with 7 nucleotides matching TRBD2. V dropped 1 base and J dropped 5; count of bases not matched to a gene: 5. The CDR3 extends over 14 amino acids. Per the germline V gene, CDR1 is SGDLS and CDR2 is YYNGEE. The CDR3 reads CASSVRSGEETQYF. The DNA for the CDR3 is TGTGCCAGCAGCGTAAGGAGCGGGGAGGAGACCCAGTACTTC.

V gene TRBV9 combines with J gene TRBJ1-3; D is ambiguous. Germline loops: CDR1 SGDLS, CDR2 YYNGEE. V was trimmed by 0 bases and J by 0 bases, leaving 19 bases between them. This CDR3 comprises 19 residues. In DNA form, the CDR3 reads TGTGCCAGCAGCGTAGAAGGCGGAGAAGCGTTTAACTCTGGAAACACCATATATTTT. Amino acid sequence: CASSVEGGEAFNSGNTIYF.

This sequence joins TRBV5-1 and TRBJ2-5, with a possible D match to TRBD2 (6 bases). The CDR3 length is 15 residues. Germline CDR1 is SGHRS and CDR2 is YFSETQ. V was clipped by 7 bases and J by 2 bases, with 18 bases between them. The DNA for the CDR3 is TGCGCCAGCCGTAGGAAGGAGGGAGCGCAAGAGACCCAGTACTTC. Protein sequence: CASRRKEGAQETQYF.

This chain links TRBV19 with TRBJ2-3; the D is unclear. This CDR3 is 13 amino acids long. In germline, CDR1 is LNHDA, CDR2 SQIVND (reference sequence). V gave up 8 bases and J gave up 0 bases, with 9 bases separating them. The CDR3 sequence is CASGTASTDTQYF. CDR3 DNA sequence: TGTGCCAGTGGAACAGCAAGCACAGATACGCAGTATTTT. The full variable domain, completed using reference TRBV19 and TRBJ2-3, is DGGITQSPKYLFRKEGQNVTLSCEQNLNHDAMYWYRQDPGQGLRLIYYSQIVNDFQKGDIAEGYSVSREKKESFPLTVTSAQKNPTAFYLCASGTASTDTQYFGPGTRLTVL.

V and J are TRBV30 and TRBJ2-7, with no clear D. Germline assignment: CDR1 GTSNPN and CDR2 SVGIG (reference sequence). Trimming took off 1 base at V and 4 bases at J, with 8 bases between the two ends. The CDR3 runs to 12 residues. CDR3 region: CAWSDTIYEQYF. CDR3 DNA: TGTGCCTGGAGTGACACCATATACGAGCAGTACTTC.

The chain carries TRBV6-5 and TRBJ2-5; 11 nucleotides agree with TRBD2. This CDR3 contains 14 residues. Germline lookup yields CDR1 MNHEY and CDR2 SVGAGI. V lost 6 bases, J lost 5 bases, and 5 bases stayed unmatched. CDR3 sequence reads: CASSLGLAVETQYF. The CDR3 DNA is TGTGCCAGCAGCTTGGGACTAGCGGTGGAGACCCAGTACTTC.

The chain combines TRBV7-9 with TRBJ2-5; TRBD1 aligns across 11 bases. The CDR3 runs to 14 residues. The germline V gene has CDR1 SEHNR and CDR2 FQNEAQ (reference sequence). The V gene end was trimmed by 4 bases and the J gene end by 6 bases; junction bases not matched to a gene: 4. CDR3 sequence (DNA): TGTGCCAGCAGCTCGGGACAGGGGGGGAAGACCCAGTACTTC. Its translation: CASSSGQGGKTQYF.

The CDR3 is CASSLALEGDTQYF. CDR3 coding DNA: TGTGCCAGCAGCTTAGCGCTTGAGGGCGATACGCAGTATTTT. The V gene is TRBV7-9, the J gene TRBJ2-3, with a tentative D call TRBD2 (5 bases). This CDR3 is 14 amino acids long. Germline loops: CDR1 SEHNR, CDR2 FQNEAQ (reference sequence). Deletions cut 0 bases from V and 6 bases from J, with 10 bases between.

For the CDR3, the DNA is TGTGCCTGGAGTCAAGACAGGGCCCTTCTGAATAATTCACCCCTCCACTTT. It specifies CAWSQDRALLNNSPLHF. The rearrangement uses TRBV30 and TRBJ1-6; 7 positions agree with TRBD1. Germline loops: CDR1 GTSNPN, CDR2 SVGIG (reference sequence). V shed 2 bases, J shed 5 bases, and the junction held 12 bases outside the gene matches. The CDR3 extends over 17 amino acids. Looking up the rest from reference TRBV30 and TRBJ1-6 gives the full variable domain: SQTIHQWPATLVQPVGSPLSLECTVEGTSNPNLYWYRQAAGRGLQLLFYSVGIGQISSEVPQNLSASRPQDRQFILSSKKLLLSDSGFYLCAWSQDRALLNNSPLHFGNGTRLTVT.

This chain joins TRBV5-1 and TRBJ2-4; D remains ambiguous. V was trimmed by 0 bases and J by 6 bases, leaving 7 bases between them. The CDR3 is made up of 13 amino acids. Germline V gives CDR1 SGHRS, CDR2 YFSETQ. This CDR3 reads CASSLDRANIQYF. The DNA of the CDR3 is TGCGCCAGCAGCTTGGACAGAGCAAACATTCAGTACTTC.

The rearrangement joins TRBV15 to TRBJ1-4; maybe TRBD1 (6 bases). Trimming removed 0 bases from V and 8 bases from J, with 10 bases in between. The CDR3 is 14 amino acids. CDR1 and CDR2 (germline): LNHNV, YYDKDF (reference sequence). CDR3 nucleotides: TGTGCCACCAGCAGAGATAGGGGACAAGAAAAACTGTTTTTT. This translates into CATSRDRGQEKLFF.

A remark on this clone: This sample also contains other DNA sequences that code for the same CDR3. CDR3 sequence (DNA): TGTGCCAGCAGCTCCCGGAACACTGAAGCTTTCTTT. This codes for CASSSRNTEAFF. V is TRBV7-3 and J is TRBJ1-1; D remains unclear. CDR1 SGHTA and CDR2 FQGTGA come from the germline V gene. This CDR3 is built from 12 residues. V was shortened by 4 bases and J by 1 base, with 4 bases between the two germline ends.

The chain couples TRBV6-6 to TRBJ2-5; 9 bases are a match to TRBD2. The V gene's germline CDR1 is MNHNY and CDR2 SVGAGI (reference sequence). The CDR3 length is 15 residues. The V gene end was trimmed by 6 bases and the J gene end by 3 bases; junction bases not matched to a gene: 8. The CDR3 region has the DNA TGTGCCAGCAGCCACCCCGGGACTAGCAAAGAGACCCAGTACTTC. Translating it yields CASSHPGTSKETQYF.

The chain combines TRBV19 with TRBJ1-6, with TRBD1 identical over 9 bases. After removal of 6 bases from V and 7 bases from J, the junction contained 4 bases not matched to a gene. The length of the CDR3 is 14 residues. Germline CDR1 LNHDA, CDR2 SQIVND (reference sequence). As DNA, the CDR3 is TGTGCCAGTAGCAGACAGGGGGGGAATTCACCCCTCCACTTT. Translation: CASSRQGGNSPLHF.